The entry below describes one T cell receptor (beta chain). Its antigen is still unknown. This specimen comes from a study of PD-1 blockade in classical Hodgkin lymphoma. Findings and limits, study-wide: Newly diagnosed patients reportedly trailed healthy donors in baseline TCR diversity.

This CDR3 has 13 amino acids. V gave up 0 bases and J gave up 5 bases, with 8 bases separating them. Germline V gene lookup returns CDR1 GTSNPN and CDR2 SVGIG (reference sequence). Specified time point: cycle 4 day 1 (C4D1), after around six weeks of nivolumab. Brentuximab vedotin exposure varied, and every patient relapsed after autologous stem cell transplantation. Thawed PBMCs underwent magnetic negative selection to yield purified CD4+ T cells. Best response was recorded as complete response, partial response or progressive disease. Clones were read by immunoSEQ multiplex PCR, and TCRdb kept only the in-frame ones, dropping some. Found here are over 25,000 clones, about 85% of them singletons; the top ten hold roughly 0.47%.

The sequence derives from a human donor with classical Hodgkin lymphoma. Sequenced material: CD4+ T cells from blood, taken before the fourth cycle of nivolumab. The genes are TRBV30 and TRBJ1-5; D gene unclear. The DNA of the CDR3 is TGTGCCTGGAGTGTACGGACCGATCAGCCCCAGCATTTT. It yields the protein CAWSVRTDQPQHF.